What follows are 28 T cell receptor beta chains derived from one specimen sequenced in a study of T cells in Graves' hyperthyroidism and ophthalmopathy. TCR beta CDR3 regions were amplified from RNA. HTBI primers were used for first-round RT-PCR of the TCR CDR3. TCRdb reprocessed the multiplex PCR reads with MiXCR, giving one entry per CDR3 protein. The repertoire holds 700,000 to 950,000 distinct CDR3 sequences, with under 45% as singletons. Sequenced sample: blood. Receptors were obtained from a middle-aged woman with Graves' hyperthyroidism.

The V call is TRBV19, the J call TRBJ1-1; a weak D match, TRBD1 (5 bases). This CDR3 is built from 15 residues. The V end lost 4 bases, the J end lost 2 bases, and 14 bases lay between the germline ends. Germline-derived CDR1 and CDR2 are LNHDA and SQIVND (reference sequence). DNA of the CDR3: TGTGCCAGTAGTACCAACCTCCGGGGCAACACTGAAGCTTTCTTT. Amino acids: CASSTNLRGNTEAFF.

Regarding this clonotype: With a much larger clone just one base away, this may be a read error. It is likely a read error, because the conserved phenylalanine at the end of the CDR3 is missing. It is unclear where the CDR3 begins or ends on the DNA, so no DNA is shown, and the CDR3 is as TCRdb lists it. V is TRBV7-3 and J is TRBJ1-1. The CDR3 region is 13 residues in length, termini included. Germline values: CDR1 SGHTA, CDR2 FQGTGA. CDR3 loop: CASSLEPNTETFL.

The chain links TRBV29-1 to TRBJ1-1; the D gene is possibly TRBD1 (5 bases). Germline V lookup: CDR1 SQVTM, CDR2 ANQGSEA. The CDR3 has 12 residues. V lost 6 bases to trimming and J lost 5 bases, with 13 bases between them. CDR3 coding DNA: TGCAGCGTCCGAGGGGCGAGGACTGAAGCTTTCTTT. It is translated as CSVRGARTEAFF.

V and J are TRBV20-1 and TRBJ1-1; 10 bases agree with TRBD1. CDR3 size: 16 residues. CDR1 is DFQATT, CDR2 SNEGSKA, per germline (reference sequence). Trimming at V came to 0 bases and at J to 6 bases, leaving 10 bases not matched to a gene. CDR3 in amino acids: CSARDMTGGASAEAFF. The CDR3 nucleotides read TGCAGTGCTAGAGATATGACAGGGGGCGCTTCAGCTGAAGCTTTCTTT.

Worth noting for this clonotype: Being one base from a much bigger clone, this may be a read error. This sequence joins TRBV7-9 and TRBJ1-5, with D unclear. Germline CDR1 is SEHNR and CDR2 is FQNEAQ (reference sequence). CDR3 length: 13 residues. The germline V and J ends were trimmed by 5 bases and 8 bases, with 13 bases remaining between them. The CDR3 nucleotides read TGTGCCAGCAGCACAAATCCGCGTGAGCCCCAGCATTTT. Protein sequence: CASSTNPREPQHF.

The V and J genes are TRBV7-8 and TRBJ2-5, with a weak D call TRBD1 (5 bases). The CDR3 totals 16 residues. V was clipped by 8 bases and J by 2 bases, with 21 bases between them. Germline V CDR1 and CDR2: SGHVS, FQNEAQ. CDR3 amino acids: CASSPNLPGQQETQYF. CDR3 coding DNA: TGTGCCAGCTCACCTAATCTGCCAGGGCAACAAGAGACCCAGTACTTC.

Comment on this clonotype: The final CDR3 position lacks the conserved phenylalanine or tryptophan, pointing to a likely read error. J is TRBJ1-1 and V is TRBV7-9; the D gene is possibly TRBD1 (6 bases). Between the trimmed V and J ends, which lost 5 bases and 4 bases, there was a span of 8 bases. The germline V gene encodes CDR1 SEHNR and CDR2 FQNEAQ (reference sequence). The CDR3 runs to 12 residues. DNA for the CDR3: TGTGCCAGCAGCCAAGGGGGCACTGAAGCTTTCGTT. This encodes CASSQGGTEAFV.

The chain joins TRBV6-1 to TRBJ2-7; a weak D match, TRBD2 (6 bases). This CDR3 comprises 15 residues. Germline-derived CDR1 and CDR2 are MNHNS and SASEGT. The V and J ends lost 1 base and 6 bases respectively, with 16 bases between them. CDR3 nucleotides: TGTGCCAGCAGTGAAGGGGACTGGGGTATCGGCGAGCAGTACTTC. This gives the protein CASSEGDWGIGEQYF.

The sample holds one count of this clonotype. CDR3 coding DNA: TGTGCCAGCAGCCTGACAGGGATCAACACTGAAGCTTTCTTT. Translating gives CASSLTGINTEAFF. The chain couples TRBV7-2 to TRBJ1-1, with TRBD1 matching over 7 bases. The V and J ends lost 5 bases and 2 bases, in that order; junction bases with no gene match: 5. CDR1 and CDR2 (germline): SGHTA, FQGNSA. This CDR3 contains 14 residues.

Ten or more counts support this clonotype. The chain combines TRBV7-9 with TRBJ2-6, with 9 bases that match TRBD1. The CDR3 is made up of 18 amino acids. Trimming removed 4 bases from V and 2 bases from J; junction bases left unmatched: 9. CDR1 is SEHNR and CDR2 is FQNEAQ in the germline V gene (reference sequence). Written as DNA, the CDR3 is TGTGCCAGCAGCTCCCCCATGGGGACAGGGACTGGGGCCAACGTCCTGACTTTC. Translated: CASSSPMGTGTGANVLTF.

The rearrangement links TRBV10-2 to TRBJ2-1; 9 bases are shared with TRBD1. The CDR3 totals 14 residues. With 4 bases clipped from V and 6 bases from J, the junction kept 4 bases outside the gene matches. Per germline, CDR1 WSHSY and CDR2 SAAADI. For the CDR3, the DNA is TGCGCCAGCAGTGCACAGGGGGCCTCCAATGAGCAGTTCTTC. This sequence encodes CASSAQGASNEQFF.

This clonotype was seen repeatedly, ten times or more. The chain carries TRBV6-5 and TRBJ1-2; possible D gene TRBD1, 6 bases. This CDR3 has 13 residues. V lost 6 bases to trimming and J lost 8 bases, with 16 bases between them. The germline V gene has CDR1 MNHEY and CDR2 SVGAGI. The CDR3 loop reads CASSYREFGGYTF. In DNA form, the CDR3 reads TGTGCCAGCAGCTACAGGGAGTTCGGGGGCTACACCTTC.

The genes are TRBV5-6 and TRBJ2-7; possible D gene TRBD2, 5 bases. The ends were cut back, 8 bases at V and 0 bases at J, with 18 bases in the middle. The CDR3 covers 15 residues. Germline lookup yields CDR1 SGHDT and CDR2 YYEEEE. CDR3 sequence: CARKSNGDSSYEQYF. In nucleotides, the CDR3 is TGTGCCAGGAAATCAAACGGGGATAGCTCCTACGAGCAGTACTTC.

This chain connects TRBV28 to TRBJ2-6; D ambiguous. The germline CDR1 and CDR2 sequences are MDHEN and SYDVKM. The V end lost 10 bases, the J end lost 1 base, and 14 bases lay between the germline ends. The CDR3 length is 15 residues. CDR3 sequence: CAIKRGLSGANVLTF. The CDR3 bases are TGTGCCATCAAACGTGGGCTTTCTGGGGCCAACGTCCTGACTTTC.

The chain couples TRBV20-1 to TRBJ2-7; tentative D call: TRBD1 (5 bases). This CDR3 is built from 13 residues. Germline V CDR1 and CDR2: DFQATT, SNEGSKA (reference sequence). The V end was cut by 6 bases, the J end by 1 base, with 13 bases between. For the CDR3, the DNA is TGCAGTGCAGACTGGGGCCAGTCCTACGAGCAGTACTTC. Amino acids: CSADWGQSYEQYF.

The rearrangement links TRBV12-3 or TRBV12-4 to TRBJ1-4; D call uncertain. This CDR3 contains 13 residues. Trimming took 5 bases from V and 8 from J, leaving 12 bases between them. DNA for the CDR3: TGTGCCAGCAGTGAAGCGTGGCGGGAAAAACTGTTTTTT. Translation gives CASSEAWREKLFF.

The chain couples TRBV25-1 to TRBJ2-5; D assignment may be TRBD1 or TRBD2 (5 bases each). The V gene lost 1 base and the J gene lost 5 bases, with 8 bases spanning the gap. The CDR3 is 13 amino acids. Germline V gene lookup returns CDR1 MGHDK and CDR2 SYGVNS. As DNA, the CDR3 is TGTGCCAGCAGTGAATTCGGGGCGGAGACCCAGTACTTC. This encodes CASSEFGAETQYF.

In this sample, this clonotype turned up many times. The rearrangement links TRBV7-9 to TRBJ1-3; TRBD1 matches at 7 bases. The CDR3 consists of 15 residues. Germline V CDR1 and CDR2: SEHNR, FQNEAQ (reference sequence). The J segment lost 4 bases and the V segment lost 5 bases, leaving 8 bases of the junction unmatched. CDR3 nucleotide sequence: TGTGCCAGCAGCCCCCGCGGGACAGAAGGAAACACCATATATTTT. Translation gives CASSPRGTEGNTIYF.

The V call is TRBV29-1, the J call TRBJ2-7, with TRBD2 matching over 7 bases. The CDR3 has 15 residues. V was pared by 7 bases and J by 7 bases, with 19 bases of the junction left unmatched. CDR1 is SQVTM, CDR2 ANQGSEA, per germline. The CDR3 bases are TGCAGCGCTGCTAGTTTACCGGGACTACGTGGGGAGCAGTACTTC. Translating gives CSAASLPGLRGEQYF.

Of note for this clonotype: A read error may explain this, as a much larger clone is one base away. This CDR3 is CAIGEMAREQYF. The CDR3 nucleotides are TGTGCCATCGGTGAGATGGCACGCGAGCAGTACTTC. This chain joins TRBV10-3 and TRBJ2-5; no clear D. The DNA end lines up better with TRBJ2-7; the J call may be wrong. The CDR3 totals 12 residues. Per germline, CDR1 ENHRY and CDR2 SYGVKD.

The sample holds a few counts of this clonotype. CDR3 amino acids: CASRPLGGSETQYF. In DNA, the CDR3 is TGTGCCAGCAGGCCTCTGGGGGGGTCAGAGACCCAGTACTTC. The rearrangement links TRBV6-1 to TRBJ2-5; 7 nucleotides agree with TRBD2. Germline CDR1 and CDR2: MNHNS and SASEGT. J was trimmed by 4 bases and V by 6 bases; bases with no gene match: 8. This CDR3 is built from 14 residues.

There are a few counts of this clonotype. Sequence at one end of the junction differs from germline and may be a read error. The rearrangement uses TRBV5-1 and TRBJ1-1; D not certain. CDR3 length: 14 residues. Germline V CDR1 and CDR2: SGHRS, YFSETQ. CDR3 sequence (DNA): TGTGCCAGCAGCTCCCTCCGGTTGAACACTGAAGCTTTCTTT. This translates into CASSSLRLNTEAFF. The full variable domain, rest sourced from reference TRBV5-1 and TRBJ1-1, is KAGVTQTPRYLIKTRGQQVTLSCSPISGHRSVSWYQQTPGQGLQFLFEYFSETQRNKGNFPGRFSGRQFSNSRSEMNVSTLELGDSALYLCASSSLRLNTEAFFGQGTRLTVV.

Concerning this clonotype itself: Possible read error: a much larger clone is one base away. The genes are TRBV10-3 and TRBJ1-2; D remains ambiguous. Looked up from germline, CDR1 is ENHRY and CDR2 is SYGVKD. The CDR3 spans 15 residues. V was cut by 10 bases and J by 0 bases, with 18 bases left in between. The CDR3 loop is CASASNLGANYGYTF. Written as DNA, the CDR3 is TGTGCCAGCGCCTCAAACTTAGGAGCTAACTATGGCTACACCTTC.

The J gene is TRBJ1-5, the V gene TRBV24-1, with 8 bases identical to TRBD1. The CDR3 is 14 amino acids. Germline trimming cut 4 bases from V and 4 bases from J; bases unmatched to any gene: 2. Germline V lookup: CDR1 KGHDR, CDR2 SFDVKD. Written as DNA, the CDR3 is TGTGCCACCAGTGAAGGACAGGGAAATCAGCCCCAGCATTTT. Amino acids: CATSEGQGNQPQHF.

This chain links TRBV14 with TRBJ1-2; 7 bases are shared with TRBD1. The V segment lost 6 bases and the J segment 3 bases; nucleotides outside the gene matches: 16. The CDR3 is 17 amino acids. Germline CDR1 SGHDN, CDR2 FVKESK. The CDR3 is CASSPLGDSRYHYGYTF. The CDR3 DNA reads TGTGCCAGCAGTCCATTAGGGGACAGCCGATACCACTATGGCTACACCTTC.

This clonotype was picked up many times. This chain joins TRBV29-1 and TRBJ1-2; no firm D call. Germline-derived CDR1 and CDR2 are SQVTM and ANQGSEA. The CDR3 contains 10 residues. Trimming took off 3 bases at V and 4 bases at J, with 3 bases between the two ends. The CDR3 is CSVEGYGYTF. The CDR3 nucleotides read TGCAGCGTTGAGGGCTATGGCTACACCTTC.

In its sample, this clonotype was seen many times. This chain links TRBV19 with TRBJ2-7, with D perhaps TRBD2 (6 bases). V was clipped by 5 bases and J by 2 bases, with 10 bases between them. This CDR3 comprises 13 residues. Germline V gene sequence: CDR1 LNHDA, CDR2 SQIVND (reference sequence). CDR3 in DNA: TGTGCCAGTAGTGCGGGGAGTGCCTACGAGCAGTACTTC. It codes for CASSAGSAYEQYF.

The chain links TRBV25-1 to TRBJ2-7; 7 nucleotides line up with TRBD1. The germline gives CDR1 MGHDK, CDR2 SYGVNS. There are 15 residues in the CDR3. The V gene end was trimmed by 3 bases and the J gene end by 0 bases; junction bases not matched to a gene: 5. The CDR3 loop is CASSDRDRTSYEQYF. DNA of the CDR3: TGTGCCAGCAGTGATAGGGACAGAACCTCCTACGAGCAGTACTTC.